The 17 T cell receptor beta chains listed next were all sequenced from one sample in a study of control samples from healthy donors and cancer patients. Sequencing used immunoSEQ multiplex PCR; TCRdb keeps in-frame clones, though not all of them. The sample shows some 76,000 clones, approximately 88% of them seen only once. The sample taken for sequencing was PBMCs. These receptors all come from a woman between 50 and 59 years old with colorectal cancer.

The chain carries TRBV30 and TRBJ1-1; no definite D call. The germline CDR1 and CDR2 sequences are GTSNPN and SVGIG (reference sequence). The CDR3 covers 14 residues. Trimming removed 5 bases from V and 0 bases from J, with 13 bases in between. Written as DNA, the CDR3 is TGTGCCTGGGGAGCGGCGGGGATGAACACTGAAGCTTTCTTT. Amino acid sequence: CAWGAAGMNTEAFF. The full variable domain, in which reference TRBV30 and TRBJ1-1 provide the parts outside the CDR3, is SQTIHQWPATLVQPVGSPLSLECTVEGTSNPNLYWYRQAAGRGLQLLFYSVGIGQISSEVPQNLSASRPQDRQFILSSKKLLLSDSGFYLCAWGAAGMNTEAFFGQGTRLTVV.

The chain employs TRBV6-2 or TRBV6-3 and TRBJ2-3; 9 bases line up with TRBD2. Germline trimming cut 4 bases from V and 5 bases from J; bases unmatched to any gene: 10. Germline values: CDR1 MNHEY, CDR2 SVGEGT. This CDR3 region has 16 residues. CDR3 nucleotide sequence: TGTGCCAGCAGTTCGCCGCGGGGGGGGCATGGAGATACGCAGTATTTT. Amino acids: CASSSPRGGHGDTQYF.

The chain employs TRBV4-3 and TRBJ2-1; D gene ambiguous. There are 13 residues in the CDR3. Per the germline V gene, CDR1 is LGHNA and CDR2 is YSLEER. With 1 base removed from V and 6 bases from J, the gap between germline ends came to 7 bases. The CDR3 nucleotides read TGCGCCAGCAGCCAAGGTGTACTCAATGAGCAGTTCTTC. Translated: CASSQGVLNEQFF.

The chain couples TRBV6-2 or TRBV6-3 to TRBJ2-5, with D perhaps TRBD1 (6 bases). Germline V gene sequence: CDR1 MNHEY, CDR2 SVGEGT. The CDR3 runs 15 residues. With 2 bases removed from V and 0 bases from J, the gap between germline ends came to 10 bases. The CDR3 coding sequence is TGTGCCAGCAGTTACGGACAGCTAGACCAAGAGACCCAGTACTTC. As protein: CASSYGQLDQETQYF.

This chain links TRBV7-2 with TRBJ2-1, with a weak D call TRBD1 (6 bases). The V and J ends lost 5 bases and 5 bases respectively, with 19 bases between them. The CDR3 extends over 16 amino acids. The germline gives CDR1 SGHTA, CDR2 FQGNSA. CDR3 coding DNA: TGTGCCAGCAGCAACAAGCAGGGGCTGGGTAACAATGAGCAGTTCTTC. Its translation is CASSNKQGLGNNEQFF.

In DNA, the CDR3 is TGCGCCAGCAGTGAGCCGATCCCCCAGGCCCAGCATTTT. Its translation: CASSEPIPQAQHF. The rearrangement uses TRBV10-1 and TRBJ1-5; D gene ambiguous. The CDR3 length is 13 residues. Germline V lookup: CDR1 WNHNN, CDR2 SYGVQD (reference sequence). Trimming removed 2 bases from V and 11 bases from J, with 13 bases in between.

This chain connects TRBV6-5 to TRBJ1-4; 7 bases match TRBD1. The CDR3 loop spans 15 amino acids. V shed 6 bases and J 3 bases; nucleotides not matched to a gene: 7. The V gene's germline CDR1 is MNHEY and CDR2 SVGAGI. CDR3 protein: CASSVGTVSNEKLFF. CDR3 nucleotides: TGTGCCAGCAGCGTAGGGACAGTTTCTAATGAAAAACTGTTTTTT.

The rearrangement links TRBV7-8 to TRBJ2-5; possibly TRBD2 for D (6 bases). CDR3 length equals 13 residues. The germline CDR1 and CDR2 sequences are SGHVS and FQNEAQ. Trimming removed 3 bases at V and 5 bases at J, with 10 bases between. The DNA of the CDR3 is TGTGCCAGCAGCTTCTGGGGGGTGGAGACCCAGTACTTC. This sequence encodes CASSFWGVETQYF.

This chain joins TRBV3-1 (or the pseudogene TRBV3-2) and TRBJ1-1; 8 nucleotides line up with TRBD1. J gave up 5 bases and V 1 base, and 6 bases lay outside the gene matches. The germline CDR1 and CDR2 sequences are LGHDT and YNNKEL (reference sequence). The CDR3 contains 15 residues. CDR3 nucleotide sequence: TGTGCCAGCAGCCAAGGAGGACAGGGCTTAACTGAAGCTTTCTTT. Translation: CASSQGGQGLTEAFF.

The rearrangement links TRBV6-4 to TRBJ1-2; 9 bases fit TRBD1. Trimming cost V 6 bases and J 5 bases; bases outside gene matches: 7. CDR3 length: 14 amino acids. Germline V gene lookup returns CDR1 MRHNA and CDR2 SNTAGT. The CDR3 loop is CASSPGTGPYGYTF. CDR3 DNA sequence: TGTGCCAGCAGCCCCGGGACAGGGCCTTATGGCTACACCTTC.

This sequence joins TRBV7-3 and TRBJ2-1, with a possible D match to TRBD2 (7 bases). Germline CDR1 is SGHTA and CDR2 is FQGTGA. V shed 5 bases and J shed 0 bases, with 14 bases lying between them. The CDR3 length is 16 residues. The CDR3: CASSPIGGASYNEQFF. In DNA, the CDR3 is TGTGCCAGCAGCCCCATTGGGGGGGCCTCCTACAATGAGCAGTTCTTC.

The gene calls are TRBV5-1 and TRBJ1-4, with TRBD1 matching over 9 bases. The CDR3 has 14 amino acids. Losses at the gene ends were 3 bases for V and 7 bases for J; bases not matched to a gene: 4. Germline loops: CDR1 SGHRS, CDR2 YFSETQ. The CDR3 region is CASSSGQGSEKLFF. The DNA of the CDR3 is TGCGCCAGCAGCTCGGGACAGGGTAGTGAAAAACTGTTTTTT.

This clone was seen a few times. The chain recombines TRBV12-3 or TRBV12-4 with TRBJ2-3; D is unclear. Trimming cost V 6 bases and J 10 bases, with 14 bases left between them. This CDR3 is 12 amino acids long. CDR3 residues: CASSMGTLSQYF. The DNA of the CDR3 is TGTGCCAGCAGCATGGGAACTCTTTCGCAGTATTTT.

The chain couples TRBV12-5 to TRBJ2-5; 8 bases align to TRBD2. The CDR3 has 15 amino acids. The trim removed 4 bases at V and 5 bases at J, leaving 9 bases unmatched. The germline CDR1 and CDR2 sequences are LGHNT and FRNRAP. CDR3 loop: CASGSPGSGGETQYF. The DNA of the CDR3 is TGTGCTAGTGGTTCCCCCGGCTCGGGGGGGGAGACCCAGTACTTC.

This chain joins TRBV7-8 and TRBJ2-7; D is uncertain. Germline CDR1 SGHVS, CDR2 FQNEAQ. V lost 3 bases and J 4 bases, leaving 10 bases between the germline ends. The CDR3 has 13 residues. This CDR3 is CASSFDQLYEQYV. The CDR3 nucleotides read TGTGCCAGCAGCTTCGACCAGTTGTACGAGCAGTACGTC.

The chain is built from TRBV7-2 and TRBJ1-5; perhaps TRBD1 as D (6 bases). This CDR3 has 14 residues. The V gene lost 5 bases and the J gene lost 7 bases, with 15 bases spanning the gap. Germline V gives CDR1 SGHTA, CDR2 FQGNSA. The CDR3 region is CASSATQGRQPQHF. CDR3 coding DNA: TGTGCCAGCAGCGCGACTCAGGGGAGGCAGCCCCAGCATTTT. The full variable domain, completed using reference TRBV7-2 and TRBJ1-5, is GAGVSQSPSNKVTEKGKDVELRCDPISGHTALYWYRQSLGQGLEFLIYFQGNSAPDKSGLPSDRFSAERTGGSVSTLTIQRTQQEDSAVYLCASSATQGRQPQHFGDGTRLSIL.

This chain links TRBV7-9 with TRBJ2-5; 8 bases fit TRBD2. V was clipped by 5 bases and J by 8 bases; unmatched bases: 10. Germline V gene lookup returns CDR1 SEHNR and CDR2 FQNEAQ (reference sequence). CDR3 length equals 14 residues. Here the CDR3 DNA reads TGTGCCAGCAGCCTTTCGGGGGGGCCGAAAACCCAGTACTTC. This encodes CASSLSGGPKTQYF.